This T cell receptor beta chain was identified during a study of cytomegalovirus exposure and HLA in healthy donors. Study-wide findings and caveats: A reported reduction in N-insertions relative to the roughly 640-donor mean was seen in an Asian-associated ancestry cluster in a later analysis.

This clone appeared a few times. Its antigen remains unknown. Other DNA sequences in this specimen translate into the identical CDR3. PCR amplification relied on 60 Vbeta primers (plus 13 Jbeta primers). The repertoire was sequenced with immunoSEQ multiplex PCR; TCRdb's copy has only in-frame clones and lacks some. The sample lists over 130,000 clones, more than 60% seen once, with 1.8% in the top ten. The CDR3 runs to 15 residues. The V and J ends lost 1 base and 2 bases, in that order; junction bases with no gene match: 2. Germline V lookup: CDR1 SEHNR, CDR2 FQNEAQ (reference sequence). The source is a male donor in good health and CMV-seronegative. The rearrangement links TRBV7-9 to TRBJ2-1; the match to TRBD2 covers 7 bases. The sequenced sample was PBMCs. This CDR3 reads CASSLGGGTYNEQFF. CDR3 DNA: TGTGCCAGCAGCTTAGGGGGAGGGACCTACAATGAGCAGTTCTTC.